Shown below are 23 T cell receptor beta chains from a single sample sequenced in a study of shared clonotypes between healthy human individuals. Sequencing was performed with immunoSEQ multiplex PCR; in TCRdb, only in-frame clones are kept and a portion is missing. This table holds some 2 million clones, 85% to 95% found once. Sequenced: naive CD4+ T cells sorted from blood. Stated subset: CD45RA+ positively selected. All receptors derive from a man aged 18-30 years in good health.

The V call is TRBV21-1, the J call TRBJ1-2; the table's D call, TRBD1, was not checked against the DNA. TRBV21-1 is a known pseudogene. The CDR3 consists of 14 residues. CDR3 coding DNA: TGTGCCAGCGACAGATTTAACCCCAACTATGGCTACACCTTC. This gives the protein CASDRFNPNYGYTF.

The chain combines TRBV14 with TRBJ2-7, with 8 bases matching TRBD1. The CDR3 is 17 residues long. V lost 0 bases to trimming and J lost 1 base; unmatched junction nucleotides: 8. Germline V CDR1 and CDR2: SGHDN, FVKESK. This chain's CDR3 is CASSQDYWTGRSYEQYF. The CDR3 DNA reads as TGTGCCAGCAGCCAAGATTATTGGACAGGGAGATCCTACGAGCAGTACTTC.

Written as DNA, the CDR3 is TGTGCCAGCAGCTTGGAGGCTAGCGGGGGTCACTACGAGCAGTACTTC. Protein: CASSLEASGGHYEQYF. The genes are TRBV5-8 and TRBJ2-7; 10 bases are shared with TRBD2. Germline lookup yields CDR1 SGHTS and CDR2 YDEGEE. This CDR3 has 16 residues. The V gene end was trimmed by 0 bases and the J gene end by 3 bases; junction bases not matched to a gene: 6.

This clone was found a few times. The genes are TRBV12-5 and TRBJ1-6; 9 bases fit TRBD1. Germline V lookup: CDR1 LGHNT, CDR2 FRNRAP. Trimming at V came to 5 bases and at J to 9 bases, leaving 14 bases not matched to a gene. The length of the CDR3 is 17 residues. CDR3 loop: CASGLGQGTINRSPLHF. The DNA for the CDR3 is TGTGCTAGTGGTCTCGGACAGGGGACGATAAATCGTTCACCCCTCCACTTT.

J is TRBJ1-1 and V is TRBV29-1; 7 nucleotides match TRBD1. The CDR3 has 12 residues. V shed 7 bases and J 2 bases; nucleotides not matched to a gene: 4. Germline CDR1 and CDR2: SQVTM and ANQGSEA. The CDR3 loop reads CSGYRGNTEAFF. As DNA, the CDR3 is TGCAGCGGCTACAGGGGTAACACTGAAGCTTTCTTT.

This chain uses TRBV30 with TRBJ2-1; 11 bases agree with TRBD2. The CDR3 runs 17 residues. V was clipped by 0 bases and J by 0 bases; unmatched bases: 4. The germline CDR1 and CDR2 sequences are GTSNPN and SVGIG (reference sequence). DNA for the CDR3: TGTGCCTGGAGTGTCGAGACTAGCGGGATCTCCTACAATGAGCAGTTCTTC. Its translation: CAWSVETSGISYNEQFF. Full variable domain (rest looked up from reference TRBV30 and TRBJ2-1): SQTIHQWPATLVQPVGSPLSLECTVEGTSNPNLYWYRQAAGRGLQLLFYSVGIGQISSEVPQNLSASRPQDRQFILSSKKLLLSDSGFYLCAWSVETSGISYNEQFFGPGTRLTVL.

V is TRBV7-9 and J is TRBJ1-2; D gene unclear. CDR1 is SEHNR, CDR2 FQNEAQ, per germline (reference sequence). V lost 1 base and J lost 2, with 11 bases in between. This CDR3 is 15 amino acids long. CDR3 in amino acids: CASSLDVGRNYGYTF. In nucleotides, the CDR3 is TGTGCCAGCAGCTTAGATGTGGGCAGAAACTATGGCTACACCTTC.

The chain carries TRBV10-3 and TRBJ2-7; possibly TRBD2 for D (6 bases). Germline V gene sequence: CDR1 ENHRY, CDR2 SYGVKD. CDR3 length: 12 residues. V lost 8 bases and J 0 bases, leaving 8 bases between the germline ends. CDR3 sequence reads: CAIGGTSYEQYF. As DNA, the CDR3 is TGTGCCATCGGAGGGACCTCCTACGAGCAGTACTTC.

The gene calls are TRBV6-1 and TRBJ2-2; 7 bases fit TRBD1. The J segment lost 6 bases and the V segment lost 6 bases, leaving 7 bases of the junction unmatched. CDR3 length equals 14 residues. The germline V gene encodes CDR1 MNHNS and CDR2 SASEGT. DNA for the CDR3: TGTGCCAGCAGCGCCTACAGGGGCGCCGGGGAGCTGTTTTTT. Translating it yields CASSAYRGAGELFF.

This chain joins TRBV6-6 and TRBJ1-4; 9 bases map to TRBD1. Germline CDR1 MNHNY, CDR2 SVGAGI (reference sequence). The CDR3 sequence is 16 residues long. With V trimmed by 4 bases and J by 0 bases, 3 bases remained unmatched. CDR3 in DNA: TGTGCCAGCAGTTCACGACAGGGGGCAACTAATGAAAAACTGTTTTTT. Protein: CASSSRQGATNEKLFF.

The chain combines TRBV10-2 with TRBJ2-7; TRBD1 agrees at 8 bases. The CDR3 sequence is 12 residues long. V lost 6 bases, J lost 5 bases, and 3 bases stayed unmatched. Germline values: CDR1 WSHSY, CDR2 SAAADI. This CDR3 reads CASRDRDHEQYF. The CDR3 region has the DNA TGCGCCAGCAGGGACAGGGATCACGAGCAGTACTTC.

The chain has TRBV5-1 and TRBJ2-1; 7 bases align to TRBD2. Germline V gene lookup returns CDR1 SGHRS and CDR2 YFSETQ. This CDR3 contains 17 residues. The V gene end was trimmed by 0 bases and the J gene end by 4 bases; junction bases not matched to a gene: 10. The CDR3 region has the DNA TGCGCCAGCAGCTTGGGGACGGGAGGTCTATTTTACAATGAGCAGTTCTTC. This sequence encodes CASSLGTGGLFYNEQFF.

The chain couples TRBV10-3 to TRBJ1-2; 8 bases align to TRBD1. CDR3 length: 12 amino acids. Germline V CDR1 and CDR2: ENHRY, SYGVKD. Losses at the gene ends were 4 bases for V and 14 bases for J; bases not matched to a gene: 9. The CDR3 loop reads CAISGTGSICTF. The CDR3 DNA follows: TGTGCCATCAGTGGGACAGGGTCGATTTGTACCTTC.

The V call is TRBV5-6, the J call TRBJ1-4; 8 positions match TRBD1. The J segment lost 11 bases and the V segment lost 4 bases, leaving 4 bases of the junction unmatched. Germline assignment: CDR1 SGHDT and CDR2 YYEEEE. This CDR3 is built from 12 residues. In nucleotides, the CDR3 is TGTGCCAGCAGCCGACAGGGGAACAAACTGTTTTTT. Translation: CASSRQGNKLFF.

The chain employs TRBV5-4 and TRBJ2-2; perhaps TRBD2 as D (6 bases). V lost 4 bases and J lost 2, with 18 bases in between. Germline CDR1 reads SGHNT; CDR2 reads YYREEE (reference sequence). This CDR3 comprises 17 residues. As DNA, the CDR3 is TGTGCCAGCAGCACAGGTCTGTCGGGGGAAAACACCGGGGAGCTGTTTTTT. Translating it yields CASSTGLSGENTGELFF.

The rearrangement links TRBV10-3 to TRBJ1-4; no clear D. Germline CDR1 is ENHRY and CDR2 is SYGVKD. This CDR3 spans 15 amino acids. Trimming shortened V by 0 bases and J by 1 base, and 6 bases separated the two germline ends. CDR3 DNA sequence: TGTGCCATCAGTGAGTCTGGGATAACTAATGAAAAACTGTTTTTT. It translates to CAISESGITNEKLFF.

This sequence joins TRBV6-1 and TRBJ1-4; D is unclear. The CDR3 has 13 residues. Germline V CDR1 and CDR2: MNHNS, SASEGT. Trimming removed 2 bases from V and 6 bases from J, with 7 bases in between. The CDR3 bases are TGTGCCAGCAGTGAACGGTTGGATGAAAAACTGTTTTTT. Translating it yields CASSERLDEKLFF.

This rearrangement joins TRBV15 to TRBJ2-7; 7 bases line up with TRBD2. Trimming at V came to 5 bases and at J to 0 bases, leaving 7 bases not matched to a gene. Germline values: CDR1 LNHNV, CDR2 YYDKDF (reference sequence). This CDR3 contains 15 residues. The CDR3 reads CATSLMRGYSYEQYF. The CDR3 DNA is TGTGCCACCAGCTTAATGCGGGGGTACTCCTACGAGCAGTACTTC.

The chain joins TRBV15 to TRBJ2-1, with TRBD2 matching 12 bases. From germline, CDR1 is LNHNV and CDR2 YYDKDF (reference sequence). J lost 7 bases, V lost 5 bases, and 6 bases had no gene match. This CDR3 comprises 15 residues. Here the CDR3 DNA reads TGTGCCACCAGCCGGGGACTAGCGGGTAGGAATGAGCAGTTCTTC. It yields the protein CATSRGLAGRNEQFF.

This sequence joins TRBV6-1 and TRBJ2-7, with D maybe TRBD2 (6 bases). This CDR3 is built from 16 residues. CDR1 and CDR2 (germline): MNHNS, SASEGT. V was clipped by 3 bases and J by 3 bases, with 18 bases between them. The DNA for the CDR3 is TGTGCCAGCAGTGAGCTTCCCCGACTAGGGTTCTACGAGCAGTACTTC. Amino acids: CASSELPRLGFYEQYF.

This clone was observed a single time. The chain recombines TRBV5-1 with TRBJ2-5, with D unclear. Germline V CDR1 and CDR2: SGHRS, YFSETQ. Between the trimmed V and J ends, which lost 4 bases and 3 bases, there was a span of 13 bases. CDR3 length equals 14 residues. The CDR3 DNA follows: TGCGCCAGCAGCCTCATAGCAGCAAAAGAGACCCAGTACTTC. Protein: CASSLIAAKETQYF.

The chain joins TRBV28 to TRBJ1-5; D possibly corresponds to TRBD1 (5 bases). Germline-derived CDR1 and CDR2 are MDHEN and SYDVKM. The CDR3 runs to 15 residues. DNA for the CDR3: TGTGCGAGTTTAAGGGGCACACGAAACAATCAGCCCCAGCATTTT. Translating gives CASLRGTRNNQPQHF.

This chain joins TRBV5-4 and TRBJ2-5, with 11 positions matching TRBD2. J gave up 0 bases and V 4 bases, and 5 bases lay outside the gene matches. The CDR3 runs 16 residues. Germline V gene data show CDR1 as SGHNT and CDR2 as YYREEE (reference sequence). The CDR3 reads CASSPTSGGNQETQYF. Here the CDR3 DNA reads TGTGCCAGCAGCCCTACTAGCGGGGGTAACCAAGAGACCCAGTACTTC.